The rows below give T cell receptor beta chains drawn from one sample of a study of T cell responses to AZD1222 COVID-19 vaccine. Assay: immunoSEQ multiplex PCR; the TCRdb copy retains only in-frame clones and omits some. The sample lists about 120,000 clones; about nine tenths were seen once. This specimen consisted of peripheral blood, obtained on day 0 of AZD1222 vaccination. The origin of the receptors is an adult in good health. Both conserved end residues are part of each CDR3. D genes are given only for firm matches. Part of the rows lack a size; the others show once, few, many or a class for expanded clones.

d_call	j_call	clone_size	v_call	cdr3_aa	cdr3_nt
TRBD1	TRBJ2-1	.	TRBV7-3	CASSPRPRQGTNEQFF	TGTGCCAGCAGCCCCCGTCCGAGACAGGGCACCAATGAGCAGTTCTTC
.	TRBJ1-2	.	TRBV5-1	CASSRGAGYGYTF	TGCGCCAGCAGCCGGGGGGCGGGCTATGGCTACACCTTC
.	TRBJ1-1	.	TRBV5-6	CASSLRPNTEAFF	TGTGCCAGCAGTTTACGGCCGAACACTGAAGCTTTCTTT
.	TRBJ2-2	.	TRBV28	CASKGLGGELFF	TGTGCCAGCAAGGGGTTGGGCGGGGAGCTGTTTTTT
.	TRBJ2-2	.	TRBV7-7	CASSLDNSGTGELFF	TGTGCTAGCAGCTTAGATAATAGCGGCACCGGGGAGCTGTTTTTT
TRBD1	TRBJ2-3	.	TRBV24-1	CATSDPDRGTDTQYF	TGTGCCACCAGTGACCCCGACAGGGGCACAGATACGCAGTATTTT
TRBD1	TRBJ2-7	.	TRBV9	CASSVGPGGEQYF	TGTGCCAGCAGCGTAGGTCCAGGGGGCGAGCAGTACTTC
.	TRBJ1-2	.	TRBV27	CASRLQGASYGYTF	TGTGCCAGCAGACTACAGGGAGCGAGCTATGGCTACACCTTC
TRBD1	TRBJ2-7	.	TRBV30	CAWDRTGGPIYEQYF	TGTGCCTGGGACAGGACAGGGGGCCCAATCTACGAGCAGTACTTC
.	TRBJ2-7	.	TRBV5-1	CASSRTALYEQYF	TGCGCCAGCAGCAGGACAGCATTGTACGAGCAGTACTTC
TRBD1	TRBJ1-1	.	TRBV19	CASSPTGAPGEAFF	TGTGCCAGTAGTCCCACAGGGGCGCCTGGTGAAGCTTTCTTT
.	TRBJ1-4	.	TRBV19	CASSPTGSPNEKLFF	TGTGCCAGTAGTCCCACAGGGTCGCCTAATGAAAAACTGTTTTTT
.	TRBJ1-5	.	TRBV28	CASSLRVGNQPQHF	TGTGCCAGCAGTTTGCGGGTAGGCAATCAGCCCCAGCATTTT
.	TRBJ2-1	.	TRBV27	CASMVGTLPNEQFF	TGTGCCAGCATGGTCGGGACGCTTCCCAATGAGCAGTTCTTC
TRBD2	TRBJ2-7	.	TRBV30	CALGREPYEQYF	TGTGCCTTAGGGAGGGAACCCTACGAGCAGTACTTC
TRBD2	TRBJ2-3	few	TRBV10-2	CASSGGSSGRIDTQYF	TGCGCCAGCAGTGGGGGGTCTAGCGGGAGGATAGATACGCAGTATTTT
.	TRBJ2-1	.	TRBV30	CAWSRPNADEQFF	TGTGCCTGGAGTAGGCCAAACGCCGATGAGCAGTTCTTC
TRBD2	TRBJ2-7	once	TRBV11-2	CASSLDLLAAGVYEQYF	TGTGCCAGCAGCTTAGATCTACTAGCGGCGGGGGTCTACGAGCAGTACTTC
TRBD1	TRBJ2-1	.	TRBV5-1	CASSQTGVNEQFF	TGCGCCAGCAGCCAGACAGGGGTGAATGAGCAGTTCTTC
TRBD2	TRBJ2-1	.	TRBV24-1	CATSEALSGRGEQFF	TGTGCCACCAGTGAGGCTCTCAGCGGGAGGGGCGAGCAGTTCTTC
.	TRBJ2-5	.	TRBV7-7	CASSLAGGLETQYF	TGTGCTAGCAGCTTAGCTGGAGGGTTGGAGACCCAGTACTTC
TRBD1	TRBJ2-7	.	TRBV19	CASSIGGQGAGEQYF	TGTGCCAGTAGTATAGGCGGACAGGGGGCAGGTGAGCAGTACTTC
.	TRBJ2-2	.	TRBV5-1	CASRLDGPNTGELFF	TGCGCCAGCAGATTGGACGGGCCGAACACCGGGGAGCTGTTTTTT
.	TRBJ2-7	.	TRBV10-1	CASSEFRGGVEQYF	TGCGCCAGCAGTGAATTTCGGGGAGGAGTCGAGCAGTACTTC
.	TRBJ2-7	few	TRBV5-6	CASSATGTLYEQYF	TGTGCCAGCAGCGCTACCGGGACCCTCTACGAGCAGTACTTC
.	TRBJ2-1	few	TRBV5-1	CASSSIGDNEQFF	TGCGCCAGCAGCTCAATCGGGGACAATGAGCAGTTCTTC
.	TRBJ2-7	.	TRBV6-1	CASSEGYRTYEQYF	TGTGCCAGCAGTGAAGGGTACAGGACCTACGAGCAGTACTTC
TRBD1	TRBJ1-1	.	TRBV29-1	CSVIPGGGNTEAFF	TGCAGCGTCATCCCTGGAGGGGGCAACACTGAAGCTTTCTTT
TRBD1	TRBJ2-3	.	TRBV19	CASSKTGGHTQYF	TGTGCCAGTAGTAAAACAGGGGGGCATACGCAGTATTTT
TRBD1	TRBJ1-2	.	TRBV27	CASSRGQGYYGYTF	TGTGCCAGCAGTCGCGGACAGGGTTACTATGGCTACACCTTC
.	TRBJ2-3	.	TRBV5-1	CASSSTRKLRGTDTQYF	TGCGCCAGCAGCTCAACAAGAAAATTAAGGGGCACAGATACGCAGTATTTT
TRBD2	TRBJ2-1	.	TRBV10-1	CASSKGRAGGPSNEQFF	TGCGCCAGCAGTAAGGGGCGGGCGGGAGGCCCAAGTAATGAGCAGTTCTTC
TRBD1	TRBJ2-2	.	TRBV3-1/TRBV3-2	CASSPLGQGTGELFF	TGTGCCAGCAGCCCCCTCGGACAGGGTACCGGGGAGCTGTTTTTT
TRBD1	TRBJ2-5	.	TRBV18	CASSQGQGLETQYF	TGTGCCAGCTCACAAGGACAGGGTCTGGAGACCCAGTACTTC
.	TRBJ1-1	.	TRBV21-1	CASILGGQGADTEAFF	TGTGCCAGCATCCTAGGGGGACAGGGGGCGGACACTGAAGCTTTCTTT
.	TRBJ2-2	few	TRBV20-1	CSARLIGELFF	TGCAGTGCTAGATTAATCGGGGAGCTGTTTTTT
TRBD1	TRBJ1-1	.	TRBV19	CASSTHGTGATEAFF	TGTGCCAGTAGTACCCACGGGACAGGGGCCACTGAAGCTTTCTTT
TRBD2	TRBJ2-1	.	TRBV11-2	CASSLDLAGGYNEQFF	TGTGCCAGCAGCTTAGATCTTGCGGGAGGTTACAATGAGCAGTTCTTC
TRBD1	TRBJ1-3	.	TRBV3-1/TRBV3-2	CASRRTGVTSGNTIYF	TGTGCCAGCAGAAGGACAGGGGTGACCTCTGGAAACACCATATATTTT
.	TRBJ2-1	.	TRBV7-6	CASSLNDRNSYNEQFF	TGTGCCAGCAGCTTAAACGACAGGAATTCCTACAATGAGCAGTTCTTC
TRBD1	TRBJ2-1	.	TRBV19	CASSPRTGPGFYNEQFF	TGTGCCAGTAGTCCGCGGACAGGTCCCGGGTTTTACAATGAGCAGTTCTTC
.	TRBJ2-7	.	TRBV20-1	CSAASYEQYF	TGCAGTGCCGCTTCCTACGAGCAGTACTTC
TRBD2	TRBJ2-1	.	TRBV6-1	CASSEGGGGREQFF	TGTGCCAGCAGTGAAGGAGGCGGCGGGAGGGAGCAGTTCTTC
.	TRBJ1-4	.	TRBV11-2	CASSPLRAGKLFF	TGTGCCAGCAGCCCACTCAGGGCGGGAAAACTGTTTTTT
TRBD2	TRBJ2-7	.	TRBV6-8	CASLGLADSYEQYF	TGTGCCAGTTTGGGACTAGCGGACTCCTACGAGCAGTACTTC
.	TRBJ2-1	.	TRBV5-1	CASSLETSWSYNEQFF	TGCGCCAGCAGCTTGGAGACTAGTTGGTCCTACAATGAGCAGTTCTTC
TRBD1	TRBJ1-5	.	TRBV28	CASSRRGAVNQPQHF	TGTGCCAGCAGTCGCAGGGGGGCGGTCAATCAGCCCCAGCATTTT
.	TRBJ1-2	.	TRBV5-1	CASSLEGSLPYGYTF	TGCGCCAGCAGCTTGGAGGGTTCCCTTCCGTATGGCTACACCTTC
.	TRBJ2-2	few	TRBV5-4	CASRGSGNTGELFF	TGTGCCAGCAGGGGCAGCGGGAACACCGGGGAGCTGTTTTTT
TRBD2	TRBJ2-1	once	TRBV15	CATSRESAPFRGGRGVSYNEQFF	TGTGCCACCAGCAGAGAATCGGCCCCATTTAGGGGCGGGAGGGGCGTTTCCTACAATGAGCAGTTCTTC